These 24 T cell receptor beta chains were sequenced from one sample in a study of response to subunit inactivated influenza vaccine. TCRdb redid the calling of the RT-PCR reads with MiXCR, one entry per CDR3 protein. The table has 530,000 or so distinct CDR3 sequences, 13% to 15% seen once. The sample in question was PBMCs from blood, obtained 11 to 12 days after vaccination. These TCRs come from a middle-aged man who received an inactivated influenza vaccine.

This clonotype was detected only a few times. The chain uses TRBV3-1 and TRBJ1-3; D may be TRBD1 (5 bases). With 2 bases removed from V and 4 bases from J, the gap between germline ends came to 6 bases. The germline gives CDR1 LGHDT, CDR2 YNNKEL (reference sequence). The CDR3 sequence is 13 residues long. CDR3 in DNA: TGTGCCAGCAGCCAAAACAGGGGAAACACCATATATTTT. Protein product: CASSQNRGNTIYF.

This clonotype was picked up many times. The chain links TRBV5-5 to TRBJ2-1, with D unclear. This CDR3 region has 11 residues. Trimming removed 4 bases at V and 5 bases at J, with 4 bases between. Germline V gene sequence: CDR1 SGHKS, CDR2 YYEKEE (reference sequence). The CDR3 DNA reads TGTGCCAGCAGCGGAAACAATGAGCAGTTCTTC. This encodes CASSGNNEQFF.

V gene TRBV3-1 combines with J gene TRBJ2-6; 9 bases agree with TRBD2. After removal of 3 bases from V and 0 bases from J, the junction contained 15 bases not matched to a gene. The CDR3 runs 21 residues. Germline CDR1 is LGHDT and CDR2 is YNNKEL (reference sequence). This CDR3 is CASSQLIGPAGGPSGANVLTF. CDR3 DNA sequence: TGTGCCAGCAGCCAGCTCATAGGACCAGCGGGAGGCCCCTCTGGGGCCAACGTCCTGACTTTC. The whole variable domain, filled in from reference TRBV3-1 and TRBJ2-6, reads DTAVSQTPKYLVTQMGNDKSIKCEQNLGHDTMYWYKQDSKKFLKIMFSYNNKELIINETVPNRFSPKSPDKAHLNLHINSLELGDSAVYFCASSQLIGPAGGPSGANVLTFGAGSRLTVL.

Details on this clonotype: The missing conserved phenylalanine or tryptophan at the end of this CDR3 makes a read error likely. This chain connects TRBV12-3 or TRBV12-4 to TRBJ2-2, with 8 bases matching TRBD2. The CDR3 runs 17 residues. With V trimmed by 2 bases and J by 1 base, 6 bases remained unmatched. In nucleotides, the CDR3 is TGTGCCAGCAGTTTATACGGGAGCGGGAGGAACACCGGGGAGCTGTTTTAT. As protein: CASSLYGSGRNTGELFY.

The chain combines TRBV20-1 with TRBJ2-7; D perhaps matches TRBD2 (5 bases). The germline gives CDR1 DFQATT, CDR2 SNEGSKA (reference sequence). V gave up 5 bases and J gave up 7 bases, with 27 bases separating them. The CDR3 has 16 amino acids. This chain's CDR3 is CSARPPAAGPPREQYF. The CDR3 coding sequence is TGCAGTGCTCGACCGCCAGCGGCCGGCCCCCCCCGGGAGCAGTACTTC.

This chain links TRBV12-3 or TRBV12-4 with TRBJ2-1, with 8 nucleotides matching TRBD1. The CDR3 spans 15 residues. V trimming: 4 bases; J trimming: 10 bases; junction bases outside the gene matches: 12. The CDR3 DNA reads TGTGCCAGCAGTTCCGGACAGGGTTCCGGAGGAGAGCAGTTCTTC. Amino acid sequence: CASSSGQGSGGEQFF.

The rearrangement uses TRBV24-1 and TRBJ2-1, with no clear D. This CDR3 comprises 14 residues. Trimming stripped 0 bases from V and 3 bases from J, with 5 bases between. CDR1 and CDR2 from the germline V gene are KGHDR and SFDVKD. The CDR3 spells CATSDLRNYNEQFF. CDR3 DNA: TGTGCCACCAGTGATTTGCGGAACTACAATGAGCAGTTCTTC.

This clonotype showed up many times. The CDR3 DNA sequence: TGCAGTGCTAGTAGCGCCAGCTTTAACACTGAAGCTTTCTTT. This gives the protein CSASSASFNTEAFF. This chain joins TRBV20-1 and TRBJ1-1; D not certain. The CDR3 has 14 amino acids. The germline gives CDR1 DFQATT, CDR2 SNEGSKA (reference sequence). The ends were cut back, 3 bases at V and 2 bases at J, with 13 bases in the middle.

The chain carries TRBV11-1 and TRBJ2-3, with D unresolved. Trimming left V 2 bases short and J 5 bases short, with 23 bases between. The germline V gene has CDR1 SGHAT and CDR2 FQDESV (reference sequence). The CDR3 totals 18 residues. CDR3 region: CASSLQVGGPVSVDTQYF. Written as DNA, the CDR3 is TGTGCCAGCAGCTTACAGGTCGGTGGACCTGTGTCAGTAGATACGCAGTATTTT.

In this sample, this clonotype turned up many times. This sequence joins TRBV29-1 and TRBJ2-1; D not certain. V was pared by 4 bases and J by 6 bases, with 16 bases between. The CDR3 runs 14 residues. Germline V CDR1 and CDR2: SQVTM, ANQGSEA. CDR3 DNA sequence: TGCAGCGTTGTCGTGGCCCCGGCCGGCAATGAGCAGTTCTTC. It codes for CSVVVAPAGNEQFF.

This chain connects TRBV7-9 to TRBJ2-7; D might be TRBD1 or TRBD2, each matching 5 bases. This CDR3 contains 11 residues. V was trimmed by 8 bases and J by 0 bases, leaving 5 bases between them. Per the germline V gene, CDR1 is SEHNR and CDR2 is FQNEAQ (reference sequence). The CDR3 coding sequence is TGTGCCAGCGGGACCTCCTACGAGCAGTACTTC. Its protein is CASGTSYEQYF.

This clonotype has more than one count but fewer than ten. This chain joins TRBV7-9 and TRBJ2-4, with D possibly being TRBD1 or TRBD2 (5 bases each). Trimming took off 5 bases at V and 2 bases at J, with 13 bases between the two ends. CDR3 length: 15 amino acids. CDR1 is SEHNR, CDR2 FQNEAQ, per germline (reference sequence). The CDR3 DNA reads as TGTGCCAGCAGCGTTAGCGTGGGACCCAAAAACATTCAGTACTTC. Translating gives CASSVSVGPKNIQYF.

Ten or more counts support this clonotype. The chain links TRBV11-2 to TRBJ1-6; D unresolved. The ends were cut back, 3 bases at V and 9 bases at J, with 12 bases in the middle. Germline V gives CDR1 SGHAT, CDR2 FQNNGV. The CDR3 contains 14 residues. In DNA form, the CDR3 reads TGTGCCAGCAGCTTGTCAGATTCCTTTTCACCCCTCCACTTT. Encoded protein: CASSLSDSFSPLHF.

This clonotype was detected a few times. The rearrangement uses TRBV11-2 and TRBJ2-5; D is possibly TRBD2 (5 bases). The CDR3 extends over 16 amino acids. Trimming pared 1 base from V and 5 bases from J, leaving 17 bases between. Germline loops: CDR1 SGHAT, CDR2 FQNNGV. CDR3 sequence reads: CASSLARTYGGETQYF. DNA for the CDR3: TGTGCCAGCAGCTTAGCCAGGACCTACGGCGGGGAGACCCAGTACTTC.

This chain connects TRBV9 to TRBJ2-2, with 8 positions matching TRBD2. Per the germline V gene, CDR1 is SGDLS and CDR2 is YYNGEE. The CDR3 spans 15 residues. V shed 1 base, J shed 6 bases, and the junction held 5 bases outside the gene matches. The CDR3 sequence: CASSVSGRTPGELFF. Written as DNA, the CDR3 is TGTGCCAGCAGCGTAAGCGGGAGAACCCCCGGGGAGCTGTTTTTT. Filled out from reference TRBV9 and TRBJ2-2, the complete variable domain reads DSGVTQTPKHLITATGQRVTLRCSPRSGDLSVYWYQQSLDQGLQFLIQYYNGEERAKGNILERFSAQQFPDLHSELNLSSLELGDSALYFCASSVSGRTPGELFFGEGSRLTVL.

J is TRBJ2-1 and V is TRBV4-2; 10 bases align to TRBD2. The length of the CDR3 is 18 residues. Germline V gene data show CDR1 as LGHNA and CDR2 as YNFKEQ. The V gene end was trimmed by 1 base and the J gene end by 1 base; junction bases not matched to a gene: 7. CDR3: CASSQVGLAGESYNEQFF. DNA of the CDR3: TGTGCCAGCAGCCAAGTAGGGCTAGCGGGAGAATCCTACAATGAGCAGTTCTTC.

The rearrangement joins TRBV28 to TRBJ2-7; 10 bases are shared with TRBD1. This CDR3 is built from 15 residues. CDR1 and CDR2 (germline): MDHEN, SYDVKM. With 4 bases clipped from V and 5 bases from J, the junction kept 8 bases outside the gene matches. This CDR3 reads CASSSEDRGQHEQYF. In nucleotides, the CDR3 is TGTGCCAGCAGTTCGGAAGACAGGGGGCAGCACGAGCAGTACTTC.

This clonotype turned up a few times. V and J are TRBV6-2 or TRBV6-3 and TRBJ1-2; 9 nucleotides agree with TRBD1. This CDR3 contains 13 residues. V dropped 9 bases and J dropped 4; count of bases not matched to a gene: 6. Germline V CDR1 and CDR2: MNHEY, SVGEGT. The CDR3 coding sequence is TGTGCCAGTCACGGACAGGGGAGCTATGGCTACACCTTC. Protein sequence: CASHGQGSYGYTF.

The sample holds a few counts of this clonotype. This chain connects TRBV7-2 to TRBJ1-2; D is unresolved. CDR3 size: 17 residues. V lost 5 bases and J 4 bases, leaving 23 bases between the germline ends. Germline V gives CDR1 SGHTA, CDR2 FQGNSA. The CDR3 loop reads CASSHSSLQSDLYGYTF. CDR3 in DNA: TGTGCCAGCAGCCACTCCAGCTTACAATCCGATCTCTATGGCTACACCTTC. Together with reference TRBV7-2 and TRBJ1-2, the CDR3 gives the full variable domain: GAGVSQSPSNKVTEKGKDVELRCDPISGHTALYWYRQSLGQGLEFLIYFQGNSAPDKSGLPSDRFSAERTGGSVSTLTIQRTQQEDSAVYLCASSHSSLQSDLYGYTFGSGTRLTVV.

This clonotype showed up just a few times. The chain couples TRBV12-3 or TRBV12-4 to TRBJ2-3, with 10 bases fitting TRBD1. With V trimmed by 5 bases and J by 4 bases, 6 bases remained unmatched. This CDR3 comprises 15 residues. The CDR3 protein is CASSMGQGRADTQYF. DNA for the CDR3: TGTGCCAGCAGTATGGGACAGGGGAGGGCAGATACGCAGTATTTT.

The chain has TRBV6-6 and TRBJ1-4, with no clear D. CDR1 MNHNY and CDR2 SVGAGI come from the germline V gene (reference sequence). The CDR3 consists of 12 residues. V lost 8 bases and J lost 6, with 10 bases in between. The CDR3 is CASGPAYEKLFF. Here the CDR3 DNA reads TGTGCCAGCGGACCAGCTTATGAAAAACTGTTTTTT.

This clonotype showed up just a few times. This chain uses TRBV20-1 with TRBJ1-1; no clear D gene. The CDR3 contains 11 residues. V lost 8 bases to trimming and J lost 7 bases, with 14 bases between them. CDR1 DFQATT and CDR2 SNEGSKA come from the germline V gene (reference sequence). CDR3: CSPKDGYEAFF. The CDR3 DNA is TGCAGTCCAAAGGACGGTTATGAAGCTTTCTTT.

The rearrangement uses TRBV5-1 and TRBJ2-1; possible D gene TRBD2, 5 bases. The length of the CDR3 is 12 residues. Trimming shortened V by 2 bases and J by 8 bases, and 8 bases separated the two germline ends. CDR1 and CDR2 (germline): SGHRS, YFSETQ. The CDR3 sequence: CASSFGLDEQFF. The CDR3 nucleotides are TGCGCCAGCAGCTTCGGACTCGATGAGCAGTTCTTC.

This clonotype has at least ten counts. The V and J genes are TRBV7-9 and TRBJ2-5; no reliable D call. The V gene's germline CDR1 is SEHNR and CDR2 FQNEAQ (reference sequence). CDR3 length: 11 amino acids. V lost 5 bases, J lost 5 bases, and 6 bases lay in between. The CDR3 DNA reads as TGTGCCAGCAGCCCAAGCGAGACCCAGTACTTC. Protein sequence: CASSPSETQYF.